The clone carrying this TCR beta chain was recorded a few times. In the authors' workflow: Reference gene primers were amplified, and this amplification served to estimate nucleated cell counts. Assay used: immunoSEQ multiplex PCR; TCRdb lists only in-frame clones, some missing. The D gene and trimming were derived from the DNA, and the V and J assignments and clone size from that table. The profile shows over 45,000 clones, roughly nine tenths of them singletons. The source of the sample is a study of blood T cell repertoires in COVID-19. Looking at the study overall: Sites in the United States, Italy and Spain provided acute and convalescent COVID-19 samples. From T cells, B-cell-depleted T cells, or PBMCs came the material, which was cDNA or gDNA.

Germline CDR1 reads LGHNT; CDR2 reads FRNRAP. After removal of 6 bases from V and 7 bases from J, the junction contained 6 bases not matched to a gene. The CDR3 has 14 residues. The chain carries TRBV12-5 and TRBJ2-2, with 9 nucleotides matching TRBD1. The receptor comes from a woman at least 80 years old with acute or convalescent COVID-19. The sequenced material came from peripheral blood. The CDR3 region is CASGRGQGHGELFF. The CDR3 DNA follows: TGTGCTAGTGGCCGGGGACAGGGACACGGGGAGCTGTTTTTT. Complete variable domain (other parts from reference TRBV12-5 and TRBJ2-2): DARVTQTPRHKVTEMGQEVTMRCQPILGHNTVFWYRQTMMQGLELLAYFRNRAPLDDSGMPKDRFSAEMPDATLATLKIQPSEPRDSAVYFCASGRGQGHGELFFGEGSRLTVL.